This TCR beta chain came from a study of cytomegalovirus exposure and HLA in healthy donors (dated by TCRdb to about 2017). The study in broad terms: In an earlier analysis of roughly 500 of the donors, less than 350 Gb of sequence data and 90 million to 120 million unique TCR beta sequences from some 170 million T cells were reported. High-throughput TCR immunosequencing, statistical association of individual TCRs with disease status, and machine learning were combined to predict cytomegalovirus infection status. Among 398 genotyped donors of the cohort, an average of roughly 240,000 unique TCR beta nucleotide sequences were sequenced per donor, around 20% of them non-productive. Using immunosequencing, the study profiled T cell repertoires from fewer than 850 subjects and related those repertoires to cytomegalovirus serostatus. Several DR-DQ haplotypes were handled as single units for association and clustering because linkage in the cohort was strong. The number of typed donors differed by locus: roughly 620-630 for A, B, C, DRB1 and DQB1; about 520 for DQA1; 606 for DPA1; and 400 to 480 for DPB1. Every repertoire in the discovery cohort had been generated on one and the same sequencing platform. Among the approximately 400 genotyped donors, about 85% belonged to the genetic ancestry cluster associated with self-reported Caucasian donors. In addition to the first cohort of 666 subjects, a separate validation cohort of 130 or so different subjects was used. A later analysis re-analyzed previously published TCR beta repertoires from approximately 700 donors and added high-resolution HLA genotyping to study TCR occurrence patterns. Alongside the repertoire data, information on donor age, sex, ethnicity and CMV serostatus was compiled. Rather than using new phenotypic data, the later analysis identified candidate immune exposures from TCR beta sequences and from how often those sequences occurred across donors. The study aimed to test whether signatures of past pathogen exposure could be identified by cataloging public T cell receptors. In an earlier analysis of around 540 of the donors, high-throughput TCR beta sequencing was used to judge whether each TCR beta V gene segment behaved as functional or pseudogenic. Genome-wide SNP genotypes for about three fifths of the roughly 700 donors were used in a later genetic analysis, which treated that subset as a discovery cohort. HLA typing covered class I and class II loci at four-digit resolution. Roughly 300 gigabases of sequencing data and approximately 85 million unique TCR sequences were included in an early release covering about 700 HLA-typed donors. Points the paper makes about the study in general: Correlated functional status among segregating V segments might be attributable to linkage disequilibrium, but an unknown experimental factor could not be ruled out. HLA typing was unavailable for some donors at each locus, so association tests used only the typed subset. A group of highly shared sequence variants was considered likely to be a technical artifact of the sequencing pipeline. In vitro tests confirmed that a few of the cytomegalovirus-associated TCR beta chains recognize cytomegalovirus antigens. A further reported finding was that TCR beta sequences accurately predicted the HLA-A and HLA-B alleles for most subjects in the first cohort. In this cohort, only TCR beta chains were sequenced, and detectable features were limited by the absence of alpha or paired-chain data. Across donors, most TCR sequences were observed very rarely, whereas some public TCRs were present in many individuals. In a later analysis, most CMV-associated TCR beta chains were found to appear HLA-restricted, with HLA associations seemingly driven largely by CMV exposure. Because counts were too low, under 20 rarely observed V segments, including chromosome 9 orphons, were left out of the earlier analysis of some 640 of the donors. The study listed approximately 150 TCR beta chains as associated with cytomegalovirus. In an earlier analysis of some 640 of the donors, most TCR beta V segments were observed in productive rearrangements about 90% or about 30% of the time, broadly matching IMGT annotations. Compared with the roughly 720-donor mean, donors in an Asian-associated ancestry cluster had fewer N-insertions in productive TCRs, according to a later genetic analysis. CMV serostatus was the only immune exposure information available for the cohort. The classifier was reported to diagnose cytomegalovirus status with high specificity and sensitivity in both the original and validation cohorts. A later analysis associated about 18,000 TCR beta sequences with specific HLA alleles at a false discovery rate of 0.05. Presence/absence analyses assumed roughly uniform sequencing depth across donors, an assumption that may not hold. In a later analysis, TCR association rates were found to vary across HLA loci, with the most associated TCRs seen for DRB1 alleles and the fewest for HLA-C alleles. Because the 87-base-pair reads could not distinguish some IMGT-functional V segments, including TRBV6-2 and TRBV6-3, those segments were excluded. In a later analysis, several top co-occurrence clusters were reported to appear linked to parvovirus B19, influenza, CMV and Epstein-Barr virus. In a later analysis, HLA-associated TCR beta chains were found to be more clonally expanded and to have lower generation probabilities than equally common non-associated chains. V-gene and J-gene trimming of TCR beta chains was associated with a missense DCLRE1C variant in a later genetic analysis, and the association was replicated in an independent cohort. It was suggested by the authors that the approach could potentially be generalized to other disease states and immunological phenotypes. When HLA alleles, especially DR and DQ, strongly co-occurred, attributing TCR associations to individual alleles was difficult.

Libraries were constructed by the immunoSEQ multiplex PCR assay. The multiplex PCR relied on a mix of 60 forward primers for TCR Vbeta segments and 13 reverse primers for TCR Jbeta segments. The CDR3 region of rearranged TCR beta genes was amplified from genomic DNA with a multiplex PCR assay. Amplified TCR beta libraries were sequenced as 87-base-pair reads on the Illumina HiSeq System. The study's processing was this. A later analysis counted 65 million to 90 million unique TCR beta chains across the 640 or so repertoires, and around 12 million of these chains were shared by at least two donors. A nearest-neighbor algorithm error-corrected the raw reads and collapsed the reads into unique sequences, merging closely related sequences to remove PCR and sequencing errors. Alignment of CDR3 sequences to IMGT reference sequences was used to assign V, D and J gene segments. For a sequence to be retained, a match of at least six nucleotides to both a V gene segment and a J gene segment was required. Rearrangements were classified as productive when the CDR3 lacked stop codons and remained in frame with V and J, and all other rearrangements were classified as non-productive. CDR3 was defined by IMGT convention, running from the second conserved V-encoded cysteine to the conserved J-encoded phenylalanine. In an earlier analysis of approximately 500 of the donors, sequences lacking an unambiguous match to a single V gene segment were excluded. In an earlier analysis of 450 to 750 of the donors, a V segment was called functional when productive rearrangements were above 56.7%, and segregating when the standard deviation between donors exceeded 5%. A statistical classification framework was built to diagnose cytomegalovirus status from the catalog of TCR beta chain sequences. V and J gene assignment, in a later analysis, came from comparing TCR nucleotide sequences with IMGT/GENE-DB human TR gene sequences. Using the TCRdist pipeline, a later analysis assigned CDR3 sequences along with most-parsimonious VDJ recombination scenarios. In a later analysis, each TCR beta chain was defined by its CDR3 amino acid sequence together with its V-gene family, and reads lacking a unique V-gene family were excluded. As a way to deal with suspected cross-contamination and a sequencing artifact, a later analysis dropped more than 500 nucleotide sequences that were highly shared and had low generation probability. In a later analysis, a clonal expansion index for each public chain was calculated from normalized within-repertoire ranks of inferred template counts. Generation probabilities in a later analysis came from a VDJ recombination model fitted to out-of-frame rearrangements, and those results were checked against IGoR. In a later analysis, TCR-TCR, TCR-HLA and TCR-CMV co-occurrence was scored with hypergeometric tests, and a repertoire-size bias correction was applied to TCR pairs. In a later analysis, false discovery rates were estimated by permuting HLA or CMV assignments 20 times. In a later analysis, co-occurring TCRs were grouped using DBSCAN, and TCRdist sequence similarity was added for clustering within HLA-allele-positive subsets. Co-occurrence clustering excluded repertoires with fewer than 30,000 or more than 120,000 public chains, plus five with anomalous nucleotide sharing. Not all clones reach the TCRdb copy of this immuneACCESS table, which keeps in-frame sequences only. Checked studies attribute under half of the gap to unresolved V genes and leave the rest unexplained. V, J and clone size were drawn from that table, and D and trimming were deduced from the DNA. The sample table lists 150,000 to 200,000 clones, 60% to 80% of them with a count of one. The ten largest clones take up around 8.3% of the sample.

As to this clone: Its antigen is still unknown. Qualities for individual bases were not recorded, and no much larger clone is one base off.

V is cut back by 3 bases and J by 2 bases, with 6 bases in the junction unmatched. The germline V gene provides CDR1 SGHRS and CDR2 YFSETQ. The CDR3 contains 15 residues, cysteine and phenylalanine counted. Only CDR3 DNA is held: 45 bases, read in frame from base 1. The cohort comprised under 700 healthy bone marrow donors. At the time of sampling, every cohort member was nominally healthy, though immune exposures that went unrecorded were likely present. The donor tested CMV seropositive, placing the donor among the 250 to 350 seropositive members of the cohort. A peripheral blood sample was provided by each donor, and peripheral blood mononuclear cells were used for TCR beta sequencing. The Qiagen DNeasy Blood Extraction Kit was used to extract genomic DNA from the blood cell samples.

This chain is built from TRBV5-1 and TRBJ2-7; 9 nucleotides in the junction match TRBD2. The receptor comes from a woman between 40 and 55 years old in good health and CMV-seropositive. The sequencing sample was made of PBMCs. The DNA sequence follows: TGCGCCAGCAGCTCGGGCGGGGGGGGGCCCTACGAGCAGTACTTC. Translated, this gives CASSSGGGGPYEQYF.